The clone carrying this TCR beta chain occurred a few times. This record belongs to a study of blood T cell repertoires in COVID-19. Across the whole study: Sources were T cells, B-cell-depleted T cells, or PBMCs; the material itself was cDNA or gDNA.

Clones were read by immunoSEQ multiplex PCR, and TCRdb kept only the in-frame ones, dropping some. The sample lists 200,000 to 250,000 clones; around four fifths were seen once. The sequence was obtained from an elderly woman with COVID-19, enrolled during active disease. The sample comprised peripheral blood.

The DNA for the CDR3 is TGCGCCAGCAGCTCCCCGGACCCTGGAGGAAGAAACACCATATATTTT. Its protein product is CASSSPDPGGRNTIYF. This chain uses TRBV5-1 with TRBJ1-3; D remains ambiguous. The germline V and J ends were trimmed by 3 bases and 5 bases, with 18 bases remaining between them. Germline CDR1 is SGHRS and CDR2 is YFSETQ. The CDR3 is 16 residues long.